This entry describes one T cell receptor beta chain. The record originates from a study of control samples from healthy donors and cancer patients. Deletions cut 0 bases from V and 3 bases from J, with 16 bases between. The V gene's germline CDR1 is SGHTA and CDR2 FQGTGA. The CDR3 totals 17 residues. Assay used: immunoSEQ multiplex PCR; TCRdb lists only in-frame clones, some missing. This sample yields roughly 370,000 clones, of which approximately 92% are seen a single time; roughly 6.4% belongs to the top ten. The specimen was PBMCs. The genes are TRBV7-3 and TRBJ2-3; a weak D match, TRBD2 (7 bases). This receptor was identified in a man between 35 and 55 years old with head and neck cancer. The CDR3 reads CASSLTEGGTSTDTQYF. The CDR3 DNA sequence: TGTGCCAGCAGCTTAACGGAGGGGGGGACCTCTACAGATACGCAGTATTTT. Together with reference TRBV7-3 and TRBJ2-3, the CDR3 gives the full variable domain: GAGVSQTPSNKVTEKGKYVELRCDPISGHTALYWYRQSLGQGPEFLIYFQGTGAADDSGLPNDRFFAVRPEGSVSTLKIQRTERGDSAVYLCASSLTEGGTSTDTQYFGPGTRLTVL.